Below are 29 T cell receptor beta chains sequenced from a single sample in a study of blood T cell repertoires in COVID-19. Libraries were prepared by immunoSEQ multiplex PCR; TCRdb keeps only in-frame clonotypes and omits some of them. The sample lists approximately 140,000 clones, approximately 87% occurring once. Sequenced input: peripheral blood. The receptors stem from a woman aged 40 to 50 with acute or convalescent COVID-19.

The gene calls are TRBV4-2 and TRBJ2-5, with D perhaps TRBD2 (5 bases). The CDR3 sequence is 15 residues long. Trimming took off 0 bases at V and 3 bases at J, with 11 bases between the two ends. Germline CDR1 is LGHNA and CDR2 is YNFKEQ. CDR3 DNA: TGTGCCAGCAGCCAAGAGAGTAGCGCAAAAGAGACCCAGTACTTC. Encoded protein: CASSQESSAKETQYF.

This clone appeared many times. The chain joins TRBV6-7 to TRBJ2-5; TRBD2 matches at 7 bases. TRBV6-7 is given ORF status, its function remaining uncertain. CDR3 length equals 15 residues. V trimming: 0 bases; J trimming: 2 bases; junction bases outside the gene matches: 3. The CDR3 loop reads CASSYSLADQETQYF. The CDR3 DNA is TGTGCCAGCAGTTACTCCCTAGCGGATCAAGAGACCCAGTACTTC.

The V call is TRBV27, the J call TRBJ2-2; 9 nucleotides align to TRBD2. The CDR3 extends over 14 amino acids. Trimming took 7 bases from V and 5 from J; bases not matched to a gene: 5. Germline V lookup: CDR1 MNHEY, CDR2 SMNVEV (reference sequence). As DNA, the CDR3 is TGTGCCAGCACCCGTAGCGGGGGAACCGGGGAGCTGTTTTTT. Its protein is CASTRSGGTGELFF.

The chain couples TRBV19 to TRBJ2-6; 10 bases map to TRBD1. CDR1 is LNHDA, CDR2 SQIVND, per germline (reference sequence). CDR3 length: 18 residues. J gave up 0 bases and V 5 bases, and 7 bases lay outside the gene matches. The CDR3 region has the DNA TGTGCCAGTAGTCTTTCCGGGACAGGGGTCTCTGGGGCCAACGTCCTGACTTTC. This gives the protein CASSLSGTGVSGANVLTF.

Here the CDR3 reads CASSRNRISEKLFF. The CDR3 DNA follows: TGTGCCAGCAGCCGAAACAGGATCTCAGAAAAACTGTTTTTT. V is TRBV11-2 and J is TRBJ1-4; D perhaps matches TRBD1 (5 bases). Between the trimmed V and J ends, which lost 5 bases and 8 bases, there was a span of 15 bases. The CDR3 extends over 14 amino acids. Germline CDR1 reads SGHAT; CDR2 reads FQNNGV.

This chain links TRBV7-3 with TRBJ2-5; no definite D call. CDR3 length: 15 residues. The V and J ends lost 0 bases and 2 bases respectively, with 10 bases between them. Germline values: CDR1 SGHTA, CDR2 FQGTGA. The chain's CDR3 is CASSLTPGDQETQYF. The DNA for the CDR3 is TGTGCCAGCAGCTTAACCCCCGGAGATCAAGAGACCCAGTACTTC.

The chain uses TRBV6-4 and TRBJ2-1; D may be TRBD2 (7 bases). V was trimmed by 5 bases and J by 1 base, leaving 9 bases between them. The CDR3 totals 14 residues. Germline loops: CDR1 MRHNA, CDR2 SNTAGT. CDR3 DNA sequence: TGTGCCAGCAGTAGGGGGGGATCCTACAATGAGCAGTTCTTC. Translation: CASSRGGSYNEQFF.

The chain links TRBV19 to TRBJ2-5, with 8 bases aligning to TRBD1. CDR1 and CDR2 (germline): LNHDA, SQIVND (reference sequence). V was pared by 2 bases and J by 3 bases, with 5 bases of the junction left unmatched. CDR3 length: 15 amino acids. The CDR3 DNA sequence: TGTGCCAGTAGTATACTCCGGACAGGGAAAGAGACCCAGTACTTC. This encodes CASSILRTGKETQYF.

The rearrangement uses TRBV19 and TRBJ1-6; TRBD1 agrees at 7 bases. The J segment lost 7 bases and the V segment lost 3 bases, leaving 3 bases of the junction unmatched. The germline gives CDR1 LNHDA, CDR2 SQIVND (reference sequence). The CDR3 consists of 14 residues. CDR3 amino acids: CASSIDRENSPLHF. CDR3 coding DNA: TGTGCCAGTAGTATCGACAGGGAGAATTCACCCCTCCACTTT.

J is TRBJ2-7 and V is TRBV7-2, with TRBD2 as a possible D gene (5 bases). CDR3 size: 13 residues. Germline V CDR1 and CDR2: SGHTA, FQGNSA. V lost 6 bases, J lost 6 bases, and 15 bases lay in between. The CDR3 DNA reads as TGTGCCAGCAGTCTAGGGAGTTTAGGCGAGCAGTACTTC. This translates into CASSLGSLGEQYF.

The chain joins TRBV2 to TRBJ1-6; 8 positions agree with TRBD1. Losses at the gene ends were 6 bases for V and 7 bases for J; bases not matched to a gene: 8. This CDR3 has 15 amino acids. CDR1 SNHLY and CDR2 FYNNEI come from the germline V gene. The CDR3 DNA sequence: TGTGCCAGCAGCGGGTGGACAGGGCCGAATTCACCCCTCCACTTT. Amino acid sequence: CASSGWTGPNSPLHF.

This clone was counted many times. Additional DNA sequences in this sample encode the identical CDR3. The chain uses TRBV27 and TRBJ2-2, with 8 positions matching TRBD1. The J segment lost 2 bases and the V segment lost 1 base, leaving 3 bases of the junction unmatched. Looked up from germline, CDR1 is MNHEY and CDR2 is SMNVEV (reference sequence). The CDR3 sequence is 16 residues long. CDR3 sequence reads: CASSLYPGGNTGELFF. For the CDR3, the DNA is TGTGCCAGCAGTTTATACCCAGGGGGCAACACCGGGGAGCTGTTTTTT.

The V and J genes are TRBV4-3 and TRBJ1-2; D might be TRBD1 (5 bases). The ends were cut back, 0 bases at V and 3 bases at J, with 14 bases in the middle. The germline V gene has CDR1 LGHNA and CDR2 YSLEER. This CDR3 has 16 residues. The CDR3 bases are TGCGCCAGCAGCCAAGATGGGAGGAGAGGGGACTATGGCTACACCTTC. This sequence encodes CASSQDGRRGDYGYTF.

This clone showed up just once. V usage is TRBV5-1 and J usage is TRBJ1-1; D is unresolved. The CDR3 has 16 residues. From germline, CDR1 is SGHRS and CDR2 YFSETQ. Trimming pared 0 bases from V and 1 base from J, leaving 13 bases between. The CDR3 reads CASSLEAGRWNTEAFF. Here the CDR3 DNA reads TGCGCCAGCAGCTTGGAGGCAGGTCGATGGAACACTGAAGCTTTCTTT.

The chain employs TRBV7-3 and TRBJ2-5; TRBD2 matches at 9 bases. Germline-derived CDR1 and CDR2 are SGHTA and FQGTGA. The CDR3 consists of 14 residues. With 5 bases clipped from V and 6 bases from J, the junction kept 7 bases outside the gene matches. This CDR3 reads CASSPISGSQTQYF. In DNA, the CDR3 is TGTGCCAGCAGCCCGATTAGCGGGAGCCAGACCCAGTACTTC. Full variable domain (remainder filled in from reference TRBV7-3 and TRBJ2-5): GAGVSQTPSNKVTEKGKYVELRCDPISGHTALYWYRQSLGQGPEFLIYFQGTGAADDSGLPNDRFFAVRPEGSVSTLKIQRTERGDSAVYLCASSPISGSQTQYFGPGTRLLVL.

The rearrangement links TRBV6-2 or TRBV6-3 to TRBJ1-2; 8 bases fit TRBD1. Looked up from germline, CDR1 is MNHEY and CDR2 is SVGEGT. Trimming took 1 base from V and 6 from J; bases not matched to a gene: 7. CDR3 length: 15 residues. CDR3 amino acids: CASSYFAGGADGYTF. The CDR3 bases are TGTGCCAGCAGTTACTTTGCAGGGGGCGCTGATGGCTACACCTTC.

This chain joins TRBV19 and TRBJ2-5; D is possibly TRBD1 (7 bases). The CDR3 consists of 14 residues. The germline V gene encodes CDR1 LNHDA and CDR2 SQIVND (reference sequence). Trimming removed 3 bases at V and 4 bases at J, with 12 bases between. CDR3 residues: CASSIYRGGETQYF. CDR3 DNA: TGTGCCAGTAGTATCTACAGGGGAGGAGAGACCCAGTACTTC.

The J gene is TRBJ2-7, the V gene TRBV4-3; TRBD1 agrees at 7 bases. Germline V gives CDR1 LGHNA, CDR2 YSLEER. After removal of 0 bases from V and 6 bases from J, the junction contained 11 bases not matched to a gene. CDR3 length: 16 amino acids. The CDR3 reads CASSQDPQGVWSEQYF. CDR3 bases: TGCGCCAGCAGCCAAGATCCCCAGGGGGTTTGGTCCGAGCAGTACTTC.

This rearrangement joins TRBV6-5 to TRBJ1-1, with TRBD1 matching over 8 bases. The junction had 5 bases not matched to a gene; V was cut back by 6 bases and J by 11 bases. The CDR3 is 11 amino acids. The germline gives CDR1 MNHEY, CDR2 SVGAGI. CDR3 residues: CASSFGTGAFF. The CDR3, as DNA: TGTGCCAGCAGCTTCGGGACAGGTGCTTTCTTT.

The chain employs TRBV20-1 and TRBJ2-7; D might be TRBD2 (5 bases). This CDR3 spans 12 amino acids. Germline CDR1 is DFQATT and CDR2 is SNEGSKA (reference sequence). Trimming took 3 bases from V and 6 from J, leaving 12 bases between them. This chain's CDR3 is CSASTGVSEQYF. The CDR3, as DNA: TGCAGTGCTAGTACCGGGGTTAGCGAGCAGTACTTC.

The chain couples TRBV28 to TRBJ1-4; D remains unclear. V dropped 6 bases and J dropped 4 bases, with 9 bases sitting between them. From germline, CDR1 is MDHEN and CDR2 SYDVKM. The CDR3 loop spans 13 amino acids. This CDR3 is CASSSHSNEKLFF. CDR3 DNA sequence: TGTGCCAGCAGCTCCCACAGTAATGAAAAACTGTTTTTT.

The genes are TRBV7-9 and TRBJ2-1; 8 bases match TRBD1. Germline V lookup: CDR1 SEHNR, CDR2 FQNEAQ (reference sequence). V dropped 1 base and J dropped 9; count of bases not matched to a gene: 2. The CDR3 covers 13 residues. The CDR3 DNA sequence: TGTGCCAGCAGCTTAGACAGGGGGTCTGAGCAGTTCTTC. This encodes CASSLDRGSEQFF.

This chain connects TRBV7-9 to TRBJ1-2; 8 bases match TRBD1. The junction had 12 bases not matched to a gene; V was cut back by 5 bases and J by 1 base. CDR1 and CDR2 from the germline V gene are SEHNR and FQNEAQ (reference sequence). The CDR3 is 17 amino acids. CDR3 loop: CASSPGQGEGVNYGYTF. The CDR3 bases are TGTGCCAGCAGCCCCGGACAGGGCGAAGGGGTTAACTATGGCTACACCTTC.

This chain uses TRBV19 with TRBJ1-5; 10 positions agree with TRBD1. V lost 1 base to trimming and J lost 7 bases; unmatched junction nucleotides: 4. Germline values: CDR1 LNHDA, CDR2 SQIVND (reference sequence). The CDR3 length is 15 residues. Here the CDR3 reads CASSIAGQGSQPQHF. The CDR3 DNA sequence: TGTGCCAGTAGTATAGCGGGACAGGGGTCCCAGCCCCAGCATTTT. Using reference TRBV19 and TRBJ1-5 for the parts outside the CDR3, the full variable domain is DGGITQSPKYLFRKEGQNVTLSCEQNLNHDAMYWYRQDPGQGLRLIYYSQIVNDFQKGDIAEGYSVSREKKESFPLTVTSAQKNPTAFYLCASSIAGQGSQPQHFGDGTRLSIL.

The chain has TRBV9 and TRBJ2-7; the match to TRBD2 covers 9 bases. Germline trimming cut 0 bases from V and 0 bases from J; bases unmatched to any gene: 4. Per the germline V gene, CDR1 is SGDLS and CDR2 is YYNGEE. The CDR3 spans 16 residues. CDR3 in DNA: TGTGCCAGCAGCGTAGGGGCTAGCGGGGCCTCCTACGAGCAGTACTTC. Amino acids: CASSVGASGASYEQYF.

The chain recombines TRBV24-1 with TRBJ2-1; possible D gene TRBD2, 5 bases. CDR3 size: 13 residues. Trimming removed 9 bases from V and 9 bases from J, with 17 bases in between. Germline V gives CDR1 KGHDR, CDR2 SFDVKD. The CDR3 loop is CATQDWIEGEQFF. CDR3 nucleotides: TGTGCCACCCAAGACTGGATAGAGGGTGAGCAGTTCTTC.

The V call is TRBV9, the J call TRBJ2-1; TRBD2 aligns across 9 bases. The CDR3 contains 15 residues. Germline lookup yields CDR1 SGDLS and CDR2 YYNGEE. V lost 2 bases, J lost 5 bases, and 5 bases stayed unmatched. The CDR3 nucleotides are TGTGCCAGCAGCGTTTTAGCGGGAGCCAACAATGAGCAGTTCTTC. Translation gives CASSVLAGANNEQFF.

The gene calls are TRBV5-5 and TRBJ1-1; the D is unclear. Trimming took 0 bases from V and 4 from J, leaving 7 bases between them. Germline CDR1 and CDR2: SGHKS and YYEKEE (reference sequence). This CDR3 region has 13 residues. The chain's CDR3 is CASSLAMATEAFF. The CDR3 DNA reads TGTGCCAGCAGCTTGGCAATGGCCACTGAAGCTTTCTTT.

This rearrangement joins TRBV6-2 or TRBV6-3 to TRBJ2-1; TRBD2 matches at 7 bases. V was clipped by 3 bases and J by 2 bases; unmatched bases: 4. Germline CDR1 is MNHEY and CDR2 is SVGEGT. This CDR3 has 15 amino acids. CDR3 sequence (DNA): TGTGCCAGCAGTTATATTGGGGGGGCCTACAATGAGCAGTTCTTC. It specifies CASSYIGGAYNEQFF.